These 20 T cell receptor beta chains came from one sample sequenced in a study of identifying expanded T cells in peripheral blood. Using immunoSEQ multiplex PCR, the repertoire was profiled, and TCRdb retains in-frame clones only, with some absent. The repertoire holds about 100,000 clones, with about nine tenths as singletons. The specimen was blood. All receptors come from a person between 18 and 69 years old in good health.

V is TRBV20-1 and J is TRBJ2-7, with D perhaps TRBD1 (6 bases). With 6 bases removed from V and 3 bases from J, the gap between germline ends came to 9 bases. The CDR3 runs to 11 residues. Germline V gene sequence: CDR1 DFQATT, CDR2 SNEGSKA (reference sequence). The DNA of the CDR3 is TGCAGTGCCTCGACAGGCTACGAGCAGTACTTC. It translates to CSASTGYEQYF.

Written as DNA, the CDR3 is TGTGCCAGCAGCCGGCAGGGTTACACCATATATTTT. This encodes CASSRQGYTIYF. The rearrangement joins TRBV7-9 to TRBJ1-3; a possible D gene is TRBD1 (5 bases). In germline, CDR1 is SEHNR, CDR2 FQNEAQ (reference sequence). Trimming took off 5 bases at V and 8 bases at J, with 10 bases between the two ends. The CDR3 is 12 residues long.

The CDR3 region is CAISESAGGSNQPQHF. Written as DNA, the CDR3 is TGTGCCATCAGTGAGTCGGCAGGGGGTAGCAATCAGCCCCAGCATTTT. The chain recombines TRBV10-3 with TRBJ1-5; 7 bases align to TRBD1. CDR1 is ENHRY and CDR2 is SYGVKD in the germline V gene. The junction had 2 bases not matched to a gene; V was cut back by 0 bases and J by 0 bases. This CDR3 region has 16 residues.

CDR3 loop: CASSPQRDTGELFF. The CDR3 DNA is TGTGCCAGCTCACCACAGCGAGACACCGGGGAGCTGTTTTTT. This chain uses TRBV18 with TRBJ2-2; D unresolved. V shed 1 base and J shed 3 bases, with 6 bases lying between them. CDR3 size: 14 residues. The germline CDR1 and CDR2 sequences are KGHSH and LQKENI.

The chain is built from TRBV6-4 and TRBJ2-1, with a possible D match to TRBD2 (5 bases). V was cut by 5 bases and J by 0 bases, with 11 bases left in between. CDR1 and CDR2 (germline): MRHNA, SNTAGT. The CDR3 loop spans 15 amino acids. This CDR3 reads CASSPGESSYNEQFF. The CDR3 nucleotides are TGTGCCAGCAGTCCCGGGGAGAGCTCCTACAATGAGCAGTTCTTC.

The gene calls are TRBV9 and TRBJ2-7, with D unresolved. The germline CDR1 and CDR2 sequences are SGDLS and YYNGEE. This CDR3 spans 14 amino acids. V was trimmed by 4 bases and J by 4 bases, leaving 15 bases between them. The CDR3 here is CASSSPLEPYEQYF. The CDR3 DNA follows: TGTGCCAGCAGCTCACCCCTTGAACCGTACGAGCAGTACTTC.

The V and J genes are TRBV28 and TRBJ2-7, with a weak D call TRBD2 (6 bases). Trimming removed 5 bases at V and 3 bases at J, with 11 bases between. CDR1 and CDR2 (germline): MDHEN, SYDVKM. There are 13 residues in the CDR3. DNA for the CDR3: TGTGCCAGCAGTCCGCAGGGACTCTACGAGCAGTACTTC. This gives the protein CASSPQGLYEQYF.

The chain uses TRBV10-3 and TRBJ1-1; a possible D gene is TRBD1 (5 bases). Trimming cost V 4 bases and J 6 bases, with 12 bases left between them. Per germline, CDR1 ENHRY and CDR2 SYGVKD. The length of the CDR3 is 13 residues. The CDR3 sequence is CAISGSRDSEAFF. For the CDR3, the DNA is TGTGCCATCAGTGGTTCCAGGGACTCTGAAGCTTTCTTT.

The chain recombines TRBV19 with TRBJ2-2, with 10 bases lining up with TRBD1. CDR3 length: 16 residues. With 5 bases clipped from V and 2 bases from J, the junction kept 5 bases outside the gene matches. Germline V gives CDR1 LNHDA, CDR2 SQIVND (reference sequence). The CDR3 bases are TGTGCCAGTAGTCCGAAGACAGGGGGCAACACCGGGGAGCTGTTTTTT. Its protein product is CASSPKTGGNTGELFF.

The genes are TRBV6-1 and TRBJ2-3, with 7 bases aligning to TRBD1. The CDR3 has 14 amino acids. Losses at the gene ends were 7 bases for V and 4 bases for J; bases not matched to a gene: 8. Germline CDR1 MNHNS, CDR2 SASEGT. The CDR3 nucleotides read TGTGCCAGCACCCCCGGGACAGATGCAGATACGCAGTATTTT. Translating gives CASTPGTDADTQYF.

V usage is TRBV5-6 and J usage is TRBJ2-7, with D tentatively TRBD2 (5 bases). Germline V lookup: CDR1 SGHDT, CDR2 YYEEEE. CDR3 length: 14 residues. The V gene lost 10 bases and the J gene lost 0 bases, with 17 bases spanning the gap. In DNA, the CDR3 is TGTGCCTCCTCGCCCGGTAGCGTCTCCTACGAGCAGTACTTC. This translates into CASSPGSVSYEQYF.

This chain uses TRBV15 with TRBJ2-1; 10 bases line up with TRBD2. V gave up 3 bases and J gave up 6 bases; unmatched junction bases: 5. CDR3 length: 15 residues. Germline V gives CDR1 LNHNV, CDR2 YYDKDF (reference sequence). The CDR3 loop reads CATSRGGLASNEQFF. CDR3 DNA sequence: TGTGCCACCAGCAGGGGGGGACTAGCGTCCAATGAGCAGTTCTTC.

The chain uses TRBV5-1 and TRBJ2-3; 11 bases align to TRBD2. With 0 bases clipped from V and 11 bases from J, the junction kept 17 bases outside the gene matches. The CDR3 has 18 residues. Germline V lookup: CDR1 SGHRS, CDR2 YFSETQ. CDR3 nucleotide sequence: TGCGCCAGCAGCTTGGGTTTGTGGAACTCCGGGACTAGCGGTGAGCAGTATTTT. This gives the protein CASSLGLWNSGTSGEQYF.

Only one count was recorded for this clone. This chain connects TRBV19 to TRBJ2-1, with 9 bases aligning to TRBD2. The V gene's germline CDR1 is LNHDA and CDR2 SQIVND (reference sequence). The CDR3 is 15 residues long. Trimming removed 7 bases from V and 9 bases from J; junction bases left unmatched: 13. The CDR3 DNA reads as TGTGCCAGTATCCTTAGGGAGGGACTAGCCACTGAGCAGTTCTTC. The encoded protein is CASILREGLATEQFF.

This sequence joins TRBV15 and TRBJ2-7, with a tentative D call TRBD2 (6 bases). V was shortened by 1 base and J by 13 bases, with 17 bases between the two germline ends. The CDR3 consists of 13 residues. The germline V gene has CDR1 LNHNV and CDR2 YYDKDF (reference sequence). CDR3 amino acids: CATSRVVASGYYF. The CDR3 DNA follows: TGTGCCACCAGCAGAGTGGTGGCCAGCGGGTACTACTTC.

This chain joins TRBV18 and TRBJ2-4, with 9 bases fitting TRBD2. The CDR3 is 16 residues long. The trim removed 4 bases at V and 2 bases at J, leaving 6 bases unmatched. Germline V gene lookup returns CDR1 KGHSH and CDR2 LQKENI. This CDR3 is CASSRWTSVTKNIQYF. The CDR3 DNA reads as TGTGCCAGCTCACGATGGACTAGCGTTACCAAAAACATTCAGTACTTC. The complete variable domain, with remaining parts taken from reference TRBV18 and TRBJ2-4, reads NAGVMQNPRHLVRRRGQEARLRCSPMKGHSHVYWYRQLPEEGLKFMVYLQKENIIDESGMPKERFSAEFPKEGPSILRIQQVVRGDSAAYFCASSRWTSVTKNIQYFGAGTRLSVL.

The CDR3, as DNA: TGCGCCAGCAGCTTGGCCGTGGTGAACACTGAAGCTTTCTTT. It codes for CASSLAVVNTEAFF. The chain carries TRBV5-1 and TRBJ1-1; no reliable D call. With 0 bases removed from V and 0 bases from J, the gap between germline ends came to 6 bases. This CDR3 contains 14 residues. CDR1 is SGHRS and CDR2 is YFSETQ in the germline V gene.

This chain joins TRBV5-4 and TRBJ1-1, with 9 bases that match TRBD1. This CDR3 is built from 14 residues. V shed 2 bases, J shed 7 bases, and the junction held 6 bases outside the gene matches. Per germline, CDR1 SGHNT and CDR2 YYREEE (reference sequence). The CDR3 DNA follows: TGTGCCAGCAGCTTTAAACAGGGGGCTAGTGAAGCTTTCTTT. Protein: CASSFKQGASEAFF.

The chain recombines TRBV28 with TRBJ2-7; perhaps TRBD1 as D (6 bases). Between the trimmed V and J ends, which lost 2 bases and 2 bases, there was a span of 13 bases. Germline lookup yields CDR1 MDHEN and CDR2 SYDVKM. The CDR3 consists of 15 residues. The CDR3 nucleotides read TGTGCCAGCAGTTTACCTACAGGGCTACCCTACGAGCAGTACTTC. Protein: CASSLPTGLPYEQYF. The full variable domain, completed using reference TRBV28 and TRBJ2-7, is DVKVTQSSRYLVKRTGEKVFLECVQDMDHENMFWYRQDPGLGLRLIYFSYDVKMKEKGDIPEGYSVSREKKERFSLILESASTNQTSMYLCASSLPTGLPYEQYFGPGTRLTVT.

J is TRBJ2-5 and V is TRBV19; 8 bases map to TRBD2. Germline trimming cut 1 base from V and 0 bases from J; bases unmatched to any gene: 1. CDR1 LNHDA and CDR2 SQIVND come from the germline V gene (reference sequence). CDR3 length equals 15 residues. The CDR3 protein is CASSIVGGDQETQYF. The CDR3 bases are TGTGCCAGTAGTATAGTCGGGGGGGACCAAGAGACCCAGTACTTC.